This entry describes one TCR beta chain. Its antigen is not identified. There are 13 residues in the CDR3. Per the germline V gene, CDR1 is MNHEY and CDR2 is SVGAGI. V was clipped by 4 bases and J by 4 bases; unmatched bases: 2. This entry belongs to a study of cytomegalovirus exposure and HLA in healthy donors. Findings of the study overall: By HLA locus, TCR association rates varied in a later analysis, with DRB1 showing the most and HLA-C the fewest.

13 Jbeta primers and 60 Vbeta primers were used for the PCR. The protocol was immunoSEQ multiplex PCR, while the TCRdb copy is restricted to in-frame clones and leaves out a portion. Of roughly 120,000 clones listed, around 82% are singletons. Material: PBMCs. The clonotype was recovered from a woman aged 25 to 39 in good health and CMV-seropositive. The chain recombines TRBV6-5 with TRBJ2-5; 8 bases match TRBD1. CDR3 sequence: CASSSGTGETQYF. The CDR3 nucleotides read TGTGCCAGCAGTTCCGGGACAGGAGAGACCCAGTACTTC.